One sample yielded the 2 T cell receptor beta chains listed below, sequenced in a study of cytomegalovirus exposure and HLA in healthy donors. In the PCR, 60 Vbeta and 13 Jbeta primers were used. The table came from immunoSEQ multiplex PCR; TCRdb's copy has only in-frame clones and leaves some out. The repertoire has approximately 140,000 clones, approximately 82% of them found once; the top ten carry 1.9%. The sample consisted of PBMCs. The receptors were sampled from a woman aged 40 to 50 in good health and CMV-seronegative.

The rearrangement uses TRBV7-2 and TRBJ1-2; a possible D gene is TRBD1 (6 bases). Trimming shortened V by 1 base and J by 6 bases, and 12 bases separated the two germline ends. CDR1 SGHTA and CDR2 FQGNSA come from the germline V gene. The CDR3 loop spans 14 amino acids. This chain's CDR3 is CASSLGRTVNGYTF. The CDR3 DNA is TGTGCCAGCAGCTTAGGCCGGACAGTAAATGGCTACACCTTC. Variable domain in full (rest from reference TRBV7-2 and TRBJ1-2): GAGVSQSPSNKVTEKGKDVELRCDPISGHTALYWYRQSLGQGLEFLIYFQGNSAPDKSGLPSDRFSAERTGGSVSTLTIQRTQQEDSAVYLCASSLGRTVNGYTFGSGTRLTVV.

The rearrangement joins TRBV19 to TRBJ1-2, with D possibly matching TRBD1 (6 bases). There are 18 residues in the CDR3. Trimming took off 4 bases at V and 2 bases at J, with 23 bases between the two ends. Germline V gene lookup returns CDR1 LNHDA and CDR2 SQIVND (reference sequence). Here the CDR3 reads CASSTFGLGARPNYGYTF. The DNA for the CDR3 is TGTGCCAGTAGTACATTTGGGCTGGGGGCGAGACCAAACTATGGCTACACCTTC.